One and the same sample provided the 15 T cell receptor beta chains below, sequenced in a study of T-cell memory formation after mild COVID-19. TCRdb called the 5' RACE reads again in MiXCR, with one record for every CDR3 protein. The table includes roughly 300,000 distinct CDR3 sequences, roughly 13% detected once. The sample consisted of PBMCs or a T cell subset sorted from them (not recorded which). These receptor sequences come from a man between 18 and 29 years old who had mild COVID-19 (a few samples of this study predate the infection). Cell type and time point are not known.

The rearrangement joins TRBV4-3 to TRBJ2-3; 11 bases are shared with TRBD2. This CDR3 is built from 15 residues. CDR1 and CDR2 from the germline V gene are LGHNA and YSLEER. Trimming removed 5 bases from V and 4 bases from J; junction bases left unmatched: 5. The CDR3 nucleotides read TGCGCCAGCAGCTTACTTAGCGGGGGGGCAGATACGCAGTATTTT. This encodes CASSLLSGGADTQYF.

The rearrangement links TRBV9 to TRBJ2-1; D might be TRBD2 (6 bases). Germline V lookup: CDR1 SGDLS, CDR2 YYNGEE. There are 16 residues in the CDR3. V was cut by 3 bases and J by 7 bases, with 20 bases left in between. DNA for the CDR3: TGTGCCAGCAGCGGGAGGGACTCTGCGGATCCGAATGAGCAGTTCTTC. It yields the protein CASSGRDSADPNEQFF.

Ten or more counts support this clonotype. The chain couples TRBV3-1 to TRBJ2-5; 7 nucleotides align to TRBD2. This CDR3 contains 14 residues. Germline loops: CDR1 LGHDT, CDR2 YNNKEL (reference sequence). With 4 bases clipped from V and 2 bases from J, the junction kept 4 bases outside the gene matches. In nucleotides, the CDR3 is TGTGCCAGCAGCCTTGGAGCGGGGCAAGAGACCCAGTACTTC. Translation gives CASSLGAGQETQYF.

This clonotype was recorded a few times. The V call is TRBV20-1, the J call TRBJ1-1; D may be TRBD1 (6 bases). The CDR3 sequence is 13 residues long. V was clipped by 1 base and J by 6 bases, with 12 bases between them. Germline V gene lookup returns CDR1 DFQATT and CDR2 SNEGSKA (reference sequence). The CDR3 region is CSARAGGPAEAFF. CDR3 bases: TGCAGTGCTAGAGCGGGGGGCCCGGCTGAAGCTTTCTTT.

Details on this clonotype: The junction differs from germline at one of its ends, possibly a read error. CDR3 region: CATSDAGTAGKDIQYF. The CDR3 DNA sequence: TGTGCCACCAGTGATGCCGGGACAGCCGGCAAAGACATTCAGTACTTT. V usage is TRBV24-1 and J usage is TRBJ2-4, with 7 bases identical to TRBD1. CDR1 and CDR2 (germline): KGHDR, SFDVKD. The CDR3 sequence is 16 residues long.

The CDR3 reads CSARDLVAGEYEQYF. CDR3 nucleotides: TGCAGTGCTAGAGATCTCGTGGCAGGGGAGTACGAGCAGTACTTC. This rearrangement joins TRBV20-1 to TRBJ2-7, with a tentative D call TRBD1 (6 bases). The V end was cut by 0 bases, the J end by 4 bases, with 16 bases between. This CDR3 contains 15 residues. Germline V gene lookup returns CDR1 DFQATT and CDR2 SNEGSKA (reference sequence).

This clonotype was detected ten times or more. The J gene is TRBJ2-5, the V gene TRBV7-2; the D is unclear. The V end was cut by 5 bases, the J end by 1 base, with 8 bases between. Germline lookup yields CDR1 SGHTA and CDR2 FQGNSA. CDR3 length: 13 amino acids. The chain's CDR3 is CASSPDRQETQYF. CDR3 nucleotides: TGTGCCAGCAGCCCAGACCGCCAAGAGACCCAGTACTTC.

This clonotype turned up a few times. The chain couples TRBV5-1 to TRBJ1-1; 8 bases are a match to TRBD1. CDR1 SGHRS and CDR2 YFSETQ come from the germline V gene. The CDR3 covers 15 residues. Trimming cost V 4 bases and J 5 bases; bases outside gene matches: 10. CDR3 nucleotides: TGCGCCAGCAGCGGAGGCAGGGGGCGAGGGACTGAAGCTTTCTTT. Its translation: CASSGGRGRGTEAFF.

The CDR3 here is CASSSDRIANTGELFF. The CDR3 region has the DNA TGTGCCAGCAGTTCCGACAGAATCGCGAACACCGGGGAGCTGTTTTTT. V gene TRBV12-3 or TRBV12-4 combines with J gene TRBJ2-2; D perhaps matches TRBD1 (5 bases). V shed 4 bases and J shed 0 bases, with 12 bases lying between them. This CDR3 region has 16 residues.

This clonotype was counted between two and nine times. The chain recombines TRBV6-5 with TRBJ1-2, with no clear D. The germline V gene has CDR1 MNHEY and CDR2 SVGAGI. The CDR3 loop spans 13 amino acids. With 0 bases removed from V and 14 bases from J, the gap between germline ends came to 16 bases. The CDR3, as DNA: TGTGCCAGCAGTTACTCGGGTTACGCGGCTGTAACCTTC. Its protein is CASSYSGYAAVTF.

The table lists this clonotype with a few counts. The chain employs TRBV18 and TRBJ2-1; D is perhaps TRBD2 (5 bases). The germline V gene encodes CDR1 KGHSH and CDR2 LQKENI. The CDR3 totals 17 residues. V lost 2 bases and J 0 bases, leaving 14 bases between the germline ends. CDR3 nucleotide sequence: TGTGCCAGCTCACCAACGGGAAGAGCGAGCTCCTACAATGAGCAGTTCTTC. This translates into CASSPTGRASSYNEQFF.

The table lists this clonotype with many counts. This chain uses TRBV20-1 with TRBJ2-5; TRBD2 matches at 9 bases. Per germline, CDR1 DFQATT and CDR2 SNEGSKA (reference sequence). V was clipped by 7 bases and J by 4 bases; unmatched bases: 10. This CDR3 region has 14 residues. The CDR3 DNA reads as TGCAGTGTCCTTAGCGGGGGTAACGGAGAGACCCAGTACTTC. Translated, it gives CSVLSGGNGETQYF.

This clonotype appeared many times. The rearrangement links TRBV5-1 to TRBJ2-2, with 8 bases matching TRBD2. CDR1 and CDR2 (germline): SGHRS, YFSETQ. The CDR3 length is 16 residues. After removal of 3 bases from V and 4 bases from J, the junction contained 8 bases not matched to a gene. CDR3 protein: CASSSVAGLSTGELFF. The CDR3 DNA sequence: TGCGCCAGCAGCTCCGTAGCGGGACTTAGCACCGGGGAGCTGTTTTTT.

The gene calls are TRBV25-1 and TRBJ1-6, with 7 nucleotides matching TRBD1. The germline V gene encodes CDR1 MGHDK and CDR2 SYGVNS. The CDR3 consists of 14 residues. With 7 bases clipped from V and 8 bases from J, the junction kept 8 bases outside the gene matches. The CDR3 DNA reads TGTGCCAGCACCCCCGGAGACAGGGATTCACCCCTCCACTTT. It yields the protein CASTPGDRDSPLHF.

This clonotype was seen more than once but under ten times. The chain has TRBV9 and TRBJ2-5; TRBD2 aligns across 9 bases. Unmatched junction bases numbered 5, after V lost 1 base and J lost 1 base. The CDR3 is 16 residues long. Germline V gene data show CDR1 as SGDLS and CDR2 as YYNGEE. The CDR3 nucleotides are TGTGCCAGCAGCGTACGGCCTAGCGGGGCCCAAGAGACCCAGTACTTC. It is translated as CASSVRPSGAQETQYF.